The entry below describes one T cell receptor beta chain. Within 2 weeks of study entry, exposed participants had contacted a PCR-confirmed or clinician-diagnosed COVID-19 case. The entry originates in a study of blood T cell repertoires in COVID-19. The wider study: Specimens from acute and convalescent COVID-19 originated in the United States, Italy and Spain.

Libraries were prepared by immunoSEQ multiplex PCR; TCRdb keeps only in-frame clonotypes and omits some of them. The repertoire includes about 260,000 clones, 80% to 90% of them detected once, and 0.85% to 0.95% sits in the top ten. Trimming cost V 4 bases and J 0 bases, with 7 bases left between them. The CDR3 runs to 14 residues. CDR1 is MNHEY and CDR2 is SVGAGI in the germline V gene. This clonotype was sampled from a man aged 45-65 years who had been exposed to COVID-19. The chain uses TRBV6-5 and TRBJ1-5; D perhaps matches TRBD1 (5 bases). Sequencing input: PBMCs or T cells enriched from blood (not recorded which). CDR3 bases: TGTGCCAGCAGTTTCACAGGTAGCAATCAGCCCCAGCATTTT. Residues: CASSFTGSNQPQHF.